What follows are 13 T cell receptor beta chains derived from one specimen sequenced in a study of blood T cell repertoires in COVID-19. Profiled with immunoSEQ multiplex PCR; TCRdb holds only in-frame clones, not every one. The table has 20,000 to 25,000 clones, roughly four fifths seen once; the top ten hold around 48%. The sequencing input was peripheral blood. All receptors derive from a man between 65 and 80 years old with acute or convalescent COVID-19.

This clone was recorded a few times. The chain combines TRBV5-6 with TRBJ2-7, with D maybe TRBD1 (5 bases). Deletions cut 0 bases from V and 3 bases from J, with 16 bases between. Per the germline V gene, CDR1 is SGHDT and CDR2 is YYEEEE. The CDR3 runs to 16 residues. The CDR3 DNA reads as TGTGCCAGCAGCTTGGGCAGGGTAGCTACTCTCTACGAGCAGTACTTC. Protein: CASSLGRVATLYEQYF. The full variable domain, completed using reference TRBV5-6 and TRBJ2-7, is DAGVTQSPTHLIKTRGQQVTLRCSPKSGHDTVSWYQQALGQGPQFIFQYYEEEERQRGNFPDRFSGHQFPNYSSELNVNALLLGDSALYLCASSLGRVATLYEQYFGPGTRLTVT.

This clone was detected once. This sequence joins TRBV7-2 and TRBJ1-2, with D perhaps TRBD1 (6 bases). The CDR3 consists of 15 residues. The germline gives CDR1 SGHTA, CDR2 FQGNSA. V lost 3 bases and J lost 6, with 17 bases in between. The CDR3 nucleotides read TGTGCCAGCAGCTTGCCCCTGACAGGCCCCAATGGCTACACCTTC. The encoded protein is CASSLPLTGPNGYTF.

The gene calls are TRBV19 and TRBJ1-1; the D is unclear. The V gene lost 5 bases and the J gene lost 4 bases, with 14 bases spanning the gap. CDR1 and CDR2 (germline): LNHDA, SQIVND (reference sequence). CDR3 length: 14 amino acids. The CDR3 nucleotides read TGTGCCAGTAGTGCGCGCCTAGGGAGCACTGAAGCTTTCTTT. It translates to CASSARLGSTEAFF. The full variable domain, its missing parts supplied by reference TRBV19 and TRBJ1-1, is DGGITQSPKYLFRKEGQNVTLSCEQNLNHDAMYWYRQDPGQGLRLIYYSQIVNDFQKGDIAEGYSVSREKKESFPLTVTSAQKNPTAFYLCASSARLGSTEAFFGQGTRLTVV.

The chain combines TRBV7-2 with TRBJ1-4; the match to TRBD1 covers 10 bases. The CDR3 spans 16 residues. Germline V CDR1 and CDR2: SGHTA, FQGNSA. The junction had 8 bases not matched to a gene; V was cut back by 3 bases and J by 7 bases. CDR3 sequence reads: CASSLAGGTGAEKLFF. The DNA of the CDR3 is TGTGCCAGCAGCTTGGCGGGGGGGACAGGGGCTGAAAAACTGTTTTTT.

The genes are TRBV19 and TRBJ1-1; a weak D match, TRBD1 (5 bases). Germline V gene lookup returns CDR1 LNHDA and CDR2 SQIVND (reference sequence). V was pared by 6 bases and J by 3 bases, with 17 bases between. The CDR3 is made up of 15 amino acids. DNA for the CDR3: TGTGCCAGTAGGGAGCCCGGGACTCGCGACACTGAAGCTTTCTTT. The encoded protein is CASREPGTRDTEAFF.

The chain couples TRBV11-3 to TRBJ2-1, with 11 bases matching TRBD2. CDR3 size: 15 residues. Germline lookup yields CDR1 SGHNT and CDR2 YENEEA. With 6 bases clipped from V and 6 bases from J, the junction kept 7 bases outside the gene matches. CDR3 DNA sequence: TGTGCCAGCAGTTTTAGCGGGGGGGCCAGCAATGAGCAGTTCTTC. Its protein product is CASSFSGGASNEQFF.

The DNA for the CDR3 is TGTGCCAGCAGTTTGGGGGCGAATCAGCCCCAGCATTTT. Translated: CASSLGANQPQHF. This chain links TRBV12-3 or TRBV12-4 with TRBJ1-5, with D perhaps matching TRBD1 (6 bases). CDR3 size: 13 residues. V gave up 3 bases and J gave up 4 bases, with 7 bases separating them.

This clone was counted a single time. The chain has TRBV5-1 and TRBJ2-7; 7 positions match TRBD1. The trim removed 4 bases at V and 3 bases at J, leaving 16 bases unmatched. The CDR3 covers 17 residues. CDR1 and CDR2 from the germline V gene are SGHRS and YFSETQ. The CDR3 DNA follows: TGCGCCAGCAGCCTAACCGCCTCAGGGACAGCACTCTACGAGCAGTACTTC. This sequence encodes CASSLTASGTALYEQYF.

By share, this clone ranks as medium-sized. V and J are TRBV7-2 and TRBJ1-3; D gene ambiguous. V lost 6 bases to trimming and J lost 0 bases, with 9 bases between them. This CDR3 has 14 residues. Germline V lookup: CDR1 SGHTA, CDR2 FQGNSA. CDR3 coding DNA: TGTGCCAGCAGATACCGGGACTCTGGAAACACCATATATTTT. Protein: CASRYRDSGNTIYF.

The gene calls are TRBV12-3 or TRBV12-4 and TRBJ2-5; 10 bases are a match to TRBD2. J gave up 7 bases and V 7 bases, and 3 bases lay outside the gene matches. The CDR3 extends over 12 amino acids. The CDR3, as DNA: TGTGCCAGCATGGAGCGGGAGGGGACCCAGTACTTC. Protein sequence: CASMEREGTQYF.

The chain joins TRBV5-6 to TRBJ2-1, with D possibly being TRBD1 (5 bases). The CDR3 totals 14 residues. Germline loops: CDR1 SGHDT, CDR2 YYEEEE. V lost 2 bases, J lost 5 bases, and 11 bases lay in between. The DNA for the CDR3 is TGTGCCAGCAGCTTTCGGGCAGGGAACAATGAGCAGTTCTTC. This gives the protein CASSFRAGNNEQFF.

The rearrangement joins TRBV18 to TRBJ1-2, with D possibly TRBD1 on 5 matching bases. CDR3 size: 15 residues. Germline CDR1 is KGHSH and CDR2 is LQKENI. The V end was cut by 2 bases, the J end by 0 bases, with 10 bases between. CDR3 bases: TGTGCCAGCTCACCAGGGGCACAAGCTAACTATGGCTACACCTTC. Residues: CASSPGAQANYGYTF.

V usage is TRBV11-2 and J usage is TRBJ2-1, with TRBD2 matching 7 bases. This CDR3 has 14 amino acids. Germline loops: CDR1 SGHAT, CDR2 FQNNGV. Losses at the gene ends were 1 base for V and 8 bases for J; bases not matched to a gene: 5. CDR3 nucleotides: TGTGCCAGCAGCTTAGTGGGAGGGTTGGATGAGCAGTTCTTC. It translates to CASSLVGGLDEQFF.